Listed here is a single T cell receptor (beta chain). Its antigen is not known. Regarding treatment: some 20 received Ad26.COV2.S at low or high dose, single or two shots; roughly five received placebo; per-sample allocation not given. Sampling was performed 63 days after the first vaccine or placebo injection. The sample is drawn from a study of Ad26.COV2.S vaccination and SARS-CoV-2 variants. Whole-study findings and limits: Non-spike TCR breadth showed similarity between vaccine and placebo recipients.

Generated by immunoSEQ multiplex PCR, the TCRdb table keeps only in-frame clones and is missing some. The data hold 300,000 to 350,000 clones, with around 89% observed a single time. This CDR3 spans 15 amino acids. Losses at the gene ends were 1 base for V and 7 bases for J; bases not matched to a gene: 4. Germline CDR1 MNHNS, CDR2 SASEGT. The sequences come from peripheral blood, collected in a trial of Ad26.COV2.S vaccine versus placebo. The clonotype comes from a person aged 18-60 years who received the Ad26.COV2.S COVID-19 vaccine or a placebo. V usage is TRBV6-1 and J usage is TRBJ1-5, with 10 bases matching TRBD1. This CDR3 is CASSEGGTGAQPQHF. The CDR3 nucleotides read TGTGCCAGCAGTGAAGGAGGGACAGGGGCCCAGCCCCAGCATTTT.